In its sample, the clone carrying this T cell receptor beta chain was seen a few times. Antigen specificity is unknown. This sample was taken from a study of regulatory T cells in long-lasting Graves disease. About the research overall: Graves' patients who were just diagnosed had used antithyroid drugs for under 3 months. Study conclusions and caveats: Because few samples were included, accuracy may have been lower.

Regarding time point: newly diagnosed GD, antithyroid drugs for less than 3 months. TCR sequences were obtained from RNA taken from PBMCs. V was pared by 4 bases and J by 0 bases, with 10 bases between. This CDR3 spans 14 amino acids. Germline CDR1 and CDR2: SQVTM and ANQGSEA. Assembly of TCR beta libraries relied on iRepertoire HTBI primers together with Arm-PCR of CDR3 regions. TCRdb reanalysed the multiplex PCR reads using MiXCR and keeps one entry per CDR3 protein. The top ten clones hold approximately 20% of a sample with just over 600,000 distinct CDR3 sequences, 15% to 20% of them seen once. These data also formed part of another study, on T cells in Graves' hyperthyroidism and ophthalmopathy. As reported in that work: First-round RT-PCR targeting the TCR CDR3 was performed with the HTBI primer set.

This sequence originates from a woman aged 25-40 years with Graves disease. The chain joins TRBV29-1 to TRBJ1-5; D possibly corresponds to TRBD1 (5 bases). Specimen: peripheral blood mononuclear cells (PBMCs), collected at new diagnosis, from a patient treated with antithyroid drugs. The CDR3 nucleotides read TGCAGCGTTGCCGACAGCAATAGCAATCAGCCCCAGCATTTT. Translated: CSVADSNSNQPQHF. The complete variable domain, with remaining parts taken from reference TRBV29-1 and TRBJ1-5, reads SAVISQKPSRDICQRGTSLTIQCQVDSQVTMMFWYRQQPGQSLTLIATANQGSEATYESGFVIDKFPISRPNLTFSTLTVSNMSPEDSSIYLCSVADSNSNQPQHFGDGTRLSIL.